This TCR beta chain derives from a study of OX40 agonist ivuxolimab in advanced cancers. Profiled with immunoSEQ multiplex PCR; TCRdb holds only in-frame clones, not every one. The table records some 95,000 clones, 70% to 90% of them present only once. Germline V lookup: CDR1 MNHEY, CDR2 SVGAGI. The CDR3 has 14 residues. Trimming removed 0 bases from V and 1 base from J, with 6 bases in between. The V gene is TRBV6-5, the J gene TRBJ1-1; D might be TRBD1 (5 bases). This TCR came from an adult with an advanced solid tumor such as melanoma, head and neck, liver or kidney cancer. This sample comprised CD4+ or CD8+ T cells sorted from blood, obtained in a trial of the OX40 agonist ivuxolimab. The CDR3 nucleotides are TGTGCCAGCAGTTACTCGAGGGGGAACACTGAAGCTTTCTTT. Its translation: CASSYSRGNTEAFF.